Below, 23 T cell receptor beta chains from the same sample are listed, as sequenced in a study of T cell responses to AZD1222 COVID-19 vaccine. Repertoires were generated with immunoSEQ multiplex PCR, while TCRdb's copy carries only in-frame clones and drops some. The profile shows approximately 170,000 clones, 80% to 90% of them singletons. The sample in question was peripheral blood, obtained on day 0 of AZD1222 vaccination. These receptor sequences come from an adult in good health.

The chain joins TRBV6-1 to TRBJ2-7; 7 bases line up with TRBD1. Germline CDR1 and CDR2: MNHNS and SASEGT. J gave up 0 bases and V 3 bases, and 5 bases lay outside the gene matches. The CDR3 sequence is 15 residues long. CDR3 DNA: TGTGCCAGCAGTGAGCGGCAGGGGGTCTCCTACGAGCAGTACGTC. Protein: CASSERQGVSYEQYV.

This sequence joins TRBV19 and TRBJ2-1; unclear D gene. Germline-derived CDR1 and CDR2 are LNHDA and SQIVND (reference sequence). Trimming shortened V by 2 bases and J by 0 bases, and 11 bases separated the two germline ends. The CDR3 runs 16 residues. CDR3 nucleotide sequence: TGTGCCAGTAGTATATGGTTCAGACCCTCCTACAATGAGCAGTTCTTC. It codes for CASSIWFRPSYNEQFF.

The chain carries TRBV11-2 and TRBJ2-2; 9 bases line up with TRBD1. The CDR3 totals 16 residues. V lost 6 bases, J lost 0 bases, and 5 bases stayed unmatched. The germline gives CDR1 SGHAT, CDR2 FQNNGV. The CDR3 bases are TGTGCCAGCAGAGTGAACAGGGGGCCGAACACCGGGGAGCTGTTTTTT. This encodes CASRVNRGPNTGELFF.

The CDR3 DNA follows: TGTGCCAGCAGCCGAGACCGGACAGGGTCTGAAAAACTGTTTTTT. Protein sequence: CASSRDRTGSEKLFF. The rearrangement links TRBV5-6 to TRBJ1-4; 8 nucleotides match TRBD1. Germline CDR1 reads SGHDT; CDR2 reads YYEEEE. With 4 bases clipped from V and 7 bases from J, the junction kept 9 bases outside the gene matches. CDR3 size: 15 residues.

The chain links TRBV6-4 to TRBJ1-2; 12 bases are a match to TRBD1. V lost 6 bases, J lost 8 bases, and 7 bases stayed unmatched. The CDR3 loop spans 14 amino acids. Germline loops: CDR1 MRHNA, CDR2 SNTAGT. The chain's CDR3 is CASSAPGTGGGYTF. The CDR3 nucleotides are TGTGCCAGCAGCGCACCCGGGACAGGGGGCGGCTACACCTTC.

CDR3 residues: CASSYGGSRYNEQFF. The DNA of the CDR3 is TGTGCCAGCAGTTACGGAGGCAGCCGCTACAATGAGCAGTTCTTC. The genes are TRBV6-6 and TRBJ2-1, with D perhaps TRBD2 (5 bases). The CDR3 length is 15 residues. Germline assignment: CDR1 MNHNY and CDR2 SVGAGI (reference sequence). With 2 bases removed from V and 3 bases from J, the gap between germline ends came to 11 bases.

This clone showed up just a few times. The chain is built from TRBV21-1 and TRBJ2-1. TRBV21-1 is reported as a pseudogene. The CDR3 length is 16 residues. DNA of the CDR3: TGTGCCAGCAGCAAAAAGGGACCTAGACGATACAATGAGCAGTTCTTC. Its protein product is CASSKKGPRRYNEQFF.

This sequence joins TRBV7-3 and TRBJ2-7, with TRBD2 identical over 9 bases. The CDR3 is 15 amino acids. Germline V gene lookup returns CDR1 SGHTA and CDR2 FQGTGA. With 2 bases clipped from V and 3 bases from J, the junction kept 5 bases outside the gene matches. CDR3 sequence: CASSLSGAGGYEQYF. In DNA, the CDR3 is TGTGCCAGCAGCTTATCTGGAGCGGGGGGCTACGAGCAGTACTTC.

CDR3 protein: CATPPGTDKNIQYF. The CDR3 DNA reads as TGTGCCACCCCCCCCGGGACAGACAAAAACATTCAGTACTTC. J is TRBJ2-4 and V is TRBV24-1; 7 nucleotides agree with TRBD1. The germline CDR1 and CDR2 sequences are KGHDR and SFDVKD. The CDR3 has 14 residues. V dropped 9 bases and J dropped 3; count of bases not matched to a gene: 7.

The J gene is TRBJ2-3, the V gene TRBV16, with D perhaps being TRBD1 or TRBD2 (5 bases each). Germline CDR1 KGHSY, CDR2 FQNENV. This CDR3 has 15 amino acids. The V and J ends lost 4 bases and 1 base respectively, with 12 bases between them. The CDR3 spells CASSPSVGGTDTQYF. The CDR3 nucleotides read TGTGCCAGCAGCCCCTCAGTGGGGGGCACAGATACGCAGTATTTT.

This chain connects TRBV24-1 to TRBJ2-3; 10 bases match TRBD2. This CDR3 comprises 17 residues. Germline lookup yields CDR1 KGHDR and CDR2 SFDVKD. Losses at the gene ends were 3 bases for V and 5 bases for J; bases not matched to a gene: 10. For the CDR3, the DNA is TGTGCCACCAGTGATAGGAGCCAGCGGGGGGGCGTAGATACGCAGTATTTT. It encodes CATSDRSQRGGVDTQYF.

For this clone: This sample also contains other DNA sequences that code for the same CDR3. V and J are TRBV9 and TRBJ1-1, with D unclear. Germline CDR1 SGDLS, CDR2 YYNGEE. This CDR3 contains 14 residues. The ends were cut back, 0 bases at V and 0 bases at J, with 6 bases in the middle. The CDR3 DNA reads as TGTGCCAGCAGCGTAGCTGGACTGAACACTGAAGCTTTCTTT. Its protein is CASSVAGLNTEAFF.

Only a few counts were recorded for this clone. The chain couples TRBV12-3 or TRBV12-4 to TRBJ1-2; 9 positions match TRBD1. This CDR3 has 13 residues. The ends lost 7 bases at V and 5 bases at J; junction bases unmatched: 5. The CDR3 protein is CASTGTGLYGYTF. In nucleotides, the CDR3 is TGTGCCAGCACTGGGACAGGGCTTTATGGCTACACCTTC.

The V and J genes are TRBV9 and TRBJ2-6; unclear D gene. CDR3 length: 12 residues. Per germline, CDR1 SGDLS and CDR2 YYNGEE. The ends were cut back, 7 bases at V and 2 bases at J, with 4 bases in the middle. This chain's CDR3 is CASSTGANVLTF. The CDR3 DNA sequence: TGTGCCAGCTCAACTGGGGCCAACGTCCTGACTTTC. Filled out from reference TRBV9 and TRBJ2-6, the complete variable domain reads DSGVTQTPKHLITATGQRVTLRCSPRSGDLSVYWYQQSLDQGLQFLIQYYNGEERAKGNILERFSAQQFPDLHSELNLSSLELGDSALYFCASSTGANVLTFGAGSRLTVL.

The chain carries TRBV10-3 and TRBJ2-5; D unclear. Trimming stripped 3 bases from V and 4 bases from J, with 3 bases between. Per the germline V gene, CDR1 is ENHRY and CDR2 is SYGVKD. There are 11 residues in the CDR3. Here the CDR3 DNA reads TGTGCCATCAGTGACCGAGAGACCCAGTACTTC. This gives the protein CAISDRETQYF.

The CDR3, as DNA: TGTGCCAGCAGTTACTCGGGAGAGCATTCACCCCTCCACTTT. Translation: CASSYSGEHSPLHF. The chain is built from TRBV6-5 and TRBJ1-6; D gene unclear. V was pared by 0 bases and J by 8 bases, with 8 bases between. Germline CDR1 MNHEY, CDR2 SVGAGI. CDR3 length equals 14 residues.

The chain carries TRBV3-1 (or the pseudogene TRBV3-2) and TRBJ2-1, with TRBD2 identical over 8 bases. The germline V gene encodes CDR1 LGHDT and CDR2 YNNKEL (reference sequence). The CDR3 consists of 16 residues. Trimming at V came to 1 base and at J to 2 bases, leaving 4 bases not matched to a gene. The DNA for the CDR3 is TGTGCCAGCAGCCAAGCATCCGGGGGGGCCTACAATGAGCAGTTCTTC. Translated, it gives CASSQASGGAYNEQFF.

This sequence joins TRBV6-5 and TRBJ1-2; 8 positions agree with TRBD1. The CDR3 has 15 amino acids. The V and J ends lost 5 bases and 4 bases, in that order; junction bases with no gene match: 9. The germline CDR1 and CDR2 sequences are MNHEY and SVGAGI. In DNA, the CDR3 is TGTGCCAGCAGTCCCGACAGGGGAGCCCTCTATGGCTACACCTTC. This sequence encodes CASSPDRGALYGYTF.

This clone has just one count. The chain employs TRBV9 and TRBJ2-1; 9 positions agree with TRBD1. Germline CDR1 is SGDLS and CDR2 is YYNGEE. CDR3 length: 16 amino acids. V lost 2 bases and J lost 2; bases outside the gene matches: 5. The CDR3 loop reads CASSVRDRVTYNEQFF. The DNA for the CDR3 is TGTGCCAGCAGCGTTAGGGACAGGGTGACCTACAATGAGCAGTTCTTC.

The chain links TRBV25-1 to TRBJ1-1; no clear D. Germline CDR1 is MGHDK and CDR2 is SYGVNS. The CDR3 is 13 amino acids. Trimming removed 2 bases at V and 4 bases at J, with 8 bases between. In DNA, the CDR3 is TGTGCCAGCAGTGAACAGGAAATCACTGAAGCTTTCTTT. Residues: CASSEQEITEAFF.

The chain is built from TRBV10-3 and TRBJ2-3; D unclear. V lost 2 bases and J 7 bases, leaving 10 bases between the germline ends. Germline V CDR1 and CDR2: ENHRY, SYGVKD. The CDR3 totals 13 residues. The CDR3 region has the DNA TGTGCCATCAGTGAGGGTTCTGGTAATACGCAGTATTTT. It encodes CAISEGSGNTQYF.

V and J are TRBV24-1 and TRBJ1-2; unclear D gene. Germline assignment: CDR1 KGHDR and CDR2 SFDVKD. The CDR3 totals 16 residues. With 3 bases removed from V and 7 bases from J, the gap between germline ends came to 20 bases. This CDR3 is CATSDGPGSGDRGYTF. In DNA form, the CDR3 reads TGTGCCACCAGTGATGGGCCTGGCTCAGGAGACCGTGGCTACACCTTC.

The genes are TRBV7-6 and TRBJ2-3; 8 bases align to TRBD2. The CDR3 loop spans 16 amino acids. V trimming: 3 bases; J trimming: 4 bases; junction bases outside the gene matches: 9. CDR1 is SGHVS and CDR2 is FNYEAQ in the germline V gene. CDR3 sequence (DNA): TGTGCCAGCAGCTTGATTGGGACTAGTAGACCAGATACGCAGTATTTT. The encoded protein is CASSLIGTSRPDTQYF.